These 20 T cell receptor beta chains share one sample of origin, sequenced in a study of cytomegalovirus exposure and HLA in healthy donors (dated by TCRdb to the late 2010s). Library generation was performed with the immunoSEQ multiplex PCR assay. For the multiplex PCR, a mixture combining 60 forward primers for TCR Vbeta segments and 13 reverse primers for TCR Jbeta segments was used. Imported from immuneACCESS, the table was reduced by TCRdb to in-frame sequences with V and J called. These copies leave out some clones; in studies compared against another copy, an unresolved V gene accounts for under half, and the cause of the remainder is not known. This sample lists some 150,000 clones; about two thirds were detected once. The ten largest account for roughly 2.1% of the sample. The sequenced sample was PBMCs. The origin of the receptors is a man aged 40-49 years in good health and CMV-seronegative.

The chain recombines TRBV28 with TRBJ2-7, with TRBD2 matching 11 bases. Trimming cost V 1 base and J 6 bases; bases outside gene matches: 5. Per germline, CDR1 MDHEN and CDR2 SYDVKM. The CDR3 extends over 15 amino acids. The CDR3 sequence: CASSLLAGGPIEQYF. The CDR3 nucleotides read TGTGCCAGCAGTTTATTAGCGGGAGGGCCGATCGAGCAGTACTTC.

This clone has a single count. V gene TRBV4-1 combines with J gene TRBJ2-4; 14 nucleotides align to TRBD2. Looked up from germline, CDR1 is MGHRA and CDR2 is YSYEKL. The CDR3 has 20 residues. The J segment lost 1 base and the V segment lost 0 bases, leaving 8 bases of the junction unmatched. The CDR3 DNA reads TGCGCCAGCAGCCAAGATTGGGGGACTAGCGGGAGAAGGGCCAAAAACATTCAGTACTTC. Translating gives CASSQDWGTSGRRAKNIQYF.

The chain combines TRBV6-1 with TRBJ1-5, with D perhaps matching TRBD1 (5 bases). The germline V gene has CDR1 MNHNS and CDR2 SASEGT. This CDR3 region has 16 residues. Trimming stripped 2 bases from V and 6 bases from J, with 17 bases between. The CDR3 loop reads CASSEITGRGAQPQHF. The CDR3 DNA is TGTGCCAGCAGTGAAATCACGGGGAGGGGTGCTCAGCCCCAGCATTTT.

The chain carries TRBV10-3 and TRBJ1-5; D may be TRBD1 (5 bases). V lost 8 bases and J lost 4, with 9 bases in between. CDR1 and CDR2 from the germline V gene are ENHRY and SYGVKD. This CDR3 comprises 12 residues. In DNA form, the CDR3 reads TGTGCCATCGGGGCAGGGAATCAGCCCCAGCATTTT. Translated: CAIGAGNQPQHF.

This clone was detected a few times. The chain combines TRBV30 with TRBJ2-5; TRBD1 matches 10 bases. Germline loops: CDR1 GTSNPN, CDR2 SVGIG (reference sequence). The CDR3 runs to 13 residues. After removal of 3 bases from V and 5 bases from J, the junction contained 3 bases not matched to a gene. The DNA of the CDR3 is TGTGCCTGGAGGGACAGGGGGAGGGAGACCCAGTACTTC. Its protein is CAWRDRGRETQYF.

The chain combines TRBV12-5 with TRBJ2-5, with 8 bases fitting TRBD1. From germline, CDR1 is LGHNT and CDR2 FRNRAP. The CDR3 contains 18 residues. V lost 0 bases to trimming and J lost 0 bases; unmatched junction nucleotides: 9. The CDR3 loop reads CASGLVQYRTGYQETQYF. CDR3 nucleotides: TGTGCTAGTGGTTTGGTACAGTATAGGACAGGGTACCAAGAGACCCAGTACTTC.

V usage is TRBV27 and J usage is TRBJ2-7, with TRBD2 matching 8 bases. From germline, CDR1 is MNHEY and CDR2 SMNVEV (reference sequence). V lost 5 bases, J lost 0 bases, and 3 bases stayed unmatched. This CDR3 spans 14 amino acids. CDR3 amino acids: CASSPGGGSYEQYF. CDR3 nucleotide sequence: TGTGCCAGCAGTCCCGGGGGGGGCTCCTACGAGCAGTACTTC.

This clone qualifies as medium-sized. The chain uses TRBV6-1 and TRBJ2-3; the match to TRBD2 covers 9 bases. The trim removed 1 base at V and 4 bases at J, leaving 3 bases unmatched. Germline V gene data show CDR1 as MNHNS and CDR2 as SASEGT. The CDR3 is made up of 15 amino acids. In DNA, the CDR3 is TGTGCCAGCAGTGAAGGCGGGGGGGGAGCAGATACGCAGTATTTT. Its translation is CASSEGGGGADTQYF.

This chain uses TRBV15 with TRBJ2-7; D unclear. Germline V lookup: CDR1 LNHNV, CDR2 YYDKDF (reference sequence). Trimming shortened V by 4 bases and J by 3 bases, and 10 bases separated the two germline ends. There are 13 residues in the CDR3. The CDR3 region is CATSNFPNYEQYF. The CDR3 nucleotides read TGTGCCACCAGCAACTTCCCCAACTACGAGCAGTACTTC.

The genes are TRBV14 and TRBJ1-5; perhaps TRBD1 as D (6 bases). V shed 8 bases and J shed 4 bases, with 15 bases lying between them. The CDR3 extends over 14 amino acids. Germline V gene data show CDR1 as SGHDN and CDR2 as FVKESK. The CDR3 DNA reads TGTGCCAGCGGGGGCCAGGGGAAGAATCAGCCCCAGCATTTT. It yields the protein CASGGQGKNQPQHF.

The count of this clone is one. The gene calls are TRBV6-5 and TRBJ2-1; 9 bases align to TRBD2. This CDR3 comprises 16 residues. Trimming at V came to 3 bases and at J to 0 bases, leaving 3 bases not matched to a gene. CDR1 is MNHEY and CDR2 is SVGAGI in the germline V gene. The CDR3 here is CASSYETSGSYNEQFF. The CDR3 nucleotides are TGTGCCAGCAGTTATGAGACTAGCGGCTCCTACAATGAGCAGTTCTTC.

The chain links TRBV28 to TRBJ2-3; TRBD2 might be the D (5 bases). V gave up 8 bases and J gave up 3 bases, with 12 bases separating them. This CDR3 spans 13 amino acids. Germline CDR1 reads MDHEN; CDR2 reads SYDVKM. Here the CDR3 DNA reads TGTGCCAGCCCGGGGAGTTTAACAGATACGCAGTATTTT. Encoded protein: CASPGSLTDTQYF.

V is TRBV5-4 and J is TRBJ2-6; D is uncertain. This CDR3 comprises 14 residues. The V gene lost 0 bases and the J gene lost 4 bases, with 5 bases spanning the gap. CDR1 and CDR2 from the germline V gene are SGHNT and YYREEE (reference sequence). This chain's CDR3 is CASSLGRGANVLTF. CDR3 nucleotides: TGTGCCAGCAGCTTGGGGAGAGGGGCCAACGTCCTGACTTTC.

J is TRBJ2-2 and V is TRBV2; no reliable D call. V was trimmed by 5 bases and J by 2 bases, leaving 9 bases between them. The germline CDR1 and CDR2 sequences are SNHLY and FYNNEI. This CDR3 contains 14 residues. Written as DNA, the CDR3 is TGTGCCAGCAGTTGGCAGGCTAACACCGGGGAGCTGTTTTTT. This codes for CASSWQANTGELFF.

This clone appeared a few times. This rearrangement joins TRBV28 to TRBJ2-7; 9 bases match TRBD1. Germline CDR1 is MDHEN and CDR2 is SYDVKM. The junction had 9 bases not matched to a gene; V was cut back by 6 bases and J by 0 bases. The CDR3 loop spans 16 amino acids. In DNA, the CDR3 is TGTGCCAGCAGGGTTCGACAGGGGGTTGCCTCCTACGAGCAGTACTTC. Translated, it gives CASRVRQGVASYEQYF.

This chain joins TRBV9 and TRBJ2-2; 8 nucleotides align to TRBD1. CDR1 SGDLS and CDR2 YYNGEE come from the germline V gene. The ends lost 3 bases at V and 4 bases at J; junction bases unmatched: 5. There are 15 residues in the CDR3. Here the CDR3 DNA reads TGTGCCAGCAGCGGCAGGGGGCGGAGCACCGGGGAGCTGTTTTTT. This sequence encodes CASSGRGRSTGELFF.

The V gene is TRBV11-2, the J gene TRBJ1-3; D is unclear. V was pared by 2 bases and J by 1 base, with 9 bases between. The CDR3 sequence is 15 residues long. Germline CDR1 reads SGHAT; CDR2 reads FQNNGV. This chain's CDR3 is CASSLSSRSGNTIYF. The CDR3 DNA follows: TGTGCCAGCAGCTTAAGTTCTAGATCTGGAAACACCATATATTTT. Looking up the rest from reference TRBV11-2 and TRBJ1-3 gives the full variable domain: EAGVAQSPRYKIIEKRQSVAFWCNPISGHATLYWYQQILGQGPKLLIQFQNNGVVDDSQLPKDRFSAERLKGVDSTLKIQPAKLEDSAVYLCASSLSSRSGNTIYFGEGSWLTVV.

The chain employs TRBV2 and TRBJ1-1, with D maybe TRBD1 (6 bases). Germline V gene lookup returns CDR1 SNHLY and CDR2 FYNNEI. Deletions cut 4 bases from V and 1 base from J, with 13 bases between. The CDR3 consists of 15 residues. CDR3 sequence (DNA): TGTGCCAGCAGTGCACAGGGTGCGAGGAACACTGAAGCTTTCTTT. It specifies CASSAQGARNTEAFF.

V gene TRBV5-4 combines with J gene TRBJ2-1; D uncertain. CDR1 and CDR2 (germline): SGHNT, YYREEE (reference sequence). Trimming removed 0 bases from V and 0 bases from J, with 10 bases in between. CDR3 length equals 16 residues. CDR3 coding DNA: TGTGCCAGCAGCTTGGCGTTTCCCGGCTCCTACAATGAGCAGTTCTTC. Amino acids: CASSLAFPGSYNEQFF.

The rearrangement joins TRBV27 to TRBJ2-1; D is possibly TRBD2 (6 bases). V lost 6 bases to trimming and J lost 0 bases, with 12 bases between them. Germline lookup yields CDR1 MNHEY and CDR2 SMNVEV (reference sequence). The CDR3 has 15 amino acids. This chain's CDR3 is CASSPGRSSYNEQFF. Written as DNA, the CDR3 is TGTGCCAGCAGCCCAGGGAGGAGCTCCTACAATGAGCAGTTCTTC.